Below are 32 T cell receptor beta chains sequenced from a single sample in a study of CD8 T cells in ankylosing spondylitis. One entry per CDR3 protein results from TCRdb running MiXCR on the 5' RACE reads. The sample shows hundreds of thousands of distinct CDR3 sequences, roughly a tenth of them seen only once. Sequencing used blood, either unsorted or a sorted T cell fraction (not recorded which). The receptor source for this set is a male donor with ankylosing spondylitis or in good health (not recorded which).

This clonotype was seen ten or more times. This chain connects TRBV7-2 to TRBJ2-3; D is tentatively TRBD1 or TRBD2 (5 bases each). The V end was cut by 6 bases, the J end by 8 bases, with 18 bases between. The CDR3 is made up of 14 amino acids. The V gene's germline CDR1 is SGHTA and CDR2 FQGNSA. CDR3 in amino acids: CASRVDGERGTQYF. DNA for the CDR3: TGTGCCAGCAGAGTAGACGGGGAAAGGGGTACGCAGTATTTT.

The chain recombines TRBV20-1 with TRBJ1-5; D is ambiguous. V shed 6 bases and J shed 11 bases, with 17 bases lying between them. The CDR3 is 12 residues long. Per germline, CDR1 DFQATT and CDR2 SNEGSKA (reference sequence). For the CDR3, the DNA is TGCAGTGCCCCCCTTGGTGGCCAGACCCAGCATTTT. Its translation is CSAPLGGQTQHF.

This clonotype has at least ten counts. The chain is built from TRBV5-6 and TRBJ2-3, with D tentatively TRBD1 or TRBD2 (6 bases each). Germline CDR1 is SGHDT and CDR2 is YYEEEE. The V end lost 2 bases, the J end lost 2 bases, and 12 bases lay between the germline ends. The CDR3 runs 15 residues. The CDR3, as DNA: TGTGCCAGCAGCTTTTTGACGGGGGCCACAGATACGCAGTATTTT. It translates to CASSFLTGATDTQYF.

This clonotype was detected many times. The chain couples TRBV7-2 to TRBJ1-5; TRBD1 matches 9 bases. Germline CDR1 is SGHTA and CDR2 is FQGNSA. V shed 4 bases, J shed 7 bases, and the junction held 5 bases outside the gene matches. The CDR3 extends over 14 amino acids. As DNA, the CDR3 is TGTGCCAGCAGCTGGAGACAGGGGGGGCAGCCCCAGCATTTT. Protein product: CASSWRQGGQPQHF.

This clonotype was observed at least ten times. Sequence at one end of the junction differs from germline and may be a read error. The gene calls are TRBV7-2 and TRBJ2-1; D call uncertain. Germline V CDR1 and CDR2: SGHTA, FQGNSA. The CDR3 extends over 13 amino acids. This chain's CDR3 is CASTLISYNEQFF. The CDR3, as DNA: TGTGCCAGCACCTTAATCTCCTACAATGAGCAGTTCTTC.

Remarks on this clonotype: Just one base apart from a much larger clone, this may be a read error. V is TRBV6-1 and J is TRBJ1-2; D call uncertain. Germline V CDR1 and CDR2: MNHNS, SASEGT. The CDR3 runs to 13 residues. CDR3 amino acids: CASSDHGDYGDTF. The DNA of the CDR3 is TGTGCCAGCAGTGATCACGGAGACTATGGCGACACCTTC.

This clonotype has a count of ten or more. J is TRBJ2-5 and V is TRBV6-1; D not resolved. From germline, CDR1 is MNHNS and CDR2 SASEGT. This CDR3 has 12 amino acids. Trimming removed 2 bases from V and 5 bases from J, with 6 bases in between. CDR3 protein: CASSELEETQYF. The DNA of the CDR3 is TGTGCCAGCAGTGAACTGGAGGAGACCCAGTACTTC.

This clonotype came up many times. V usage is TRBV7-2 and J usage is TRBJ2-5, with unresolved D. The CDR3 has 15 residues. With 0 bases removed from V and 1 base from J, the gap between germline ends came to 9 bases. Germline values: CDR1 SGHTA, CDR2 FQGNSA. DNA for the CDR3: TGTGCCAGCAGCTTAGCAGTAACGGGCCAAGAGACCCAGTACTTC. Protein sequence: CASSLAVTGQETQYF.

Only a few counts were recorded for this clonotype. The V gene is TRBV6-5, the J gene TRBJ2-3; no clear D. The CDR3 has 16 amino acids. V was shortened by 2 bases and J by 3 bases, with 15 bases between the two germline ends. The V gene's germline CDR1 is MNHEY and CDR2 SVGAGI. The CDR3 reads CASSYGYSDGTDTQYF. The CDR3 nucleotides read TGTGCCAGCAGTTACGGTTATTCAGATGGAACAGATACGCAGTATTTT.

This clonotype was recorded many times. The chain combines TRBV6-4 with TRBJ1-5; 10 nucleotides line up with TRBD1. J gave up 9 bases and V 7 bases, and 9 bases lay outside the gene matches. This CDR3 has 14 amino acids. Germline-derived CDR1 and CDR2 are MRHNA and SNTAGT. In DNA, the CDR3 is TGTGCCAGCACCGGGACAGGGGCGGTTTGGCCCCAGCATTTT. As protein: CASTGTGAVWPQHF.

This clonotype was seen a few times. A read error may produce the germline difference seen at one junction end. The rearrangement uses TRBV5-5 and TRBJ2-7; D perhaps matches TRBD1 (6 bases). The CDR3 totals 12 residues. Per the germline V gene, CDR1 is SGHKS and CDR2 is YYEKEE (reference sequence). As DNA, the CDR3 is TGTGCCAGCAGCCCGGAAGGGGAGACAGGTGACTTC. This codes for CASSPEGETGDF. The variable domain in full, completed from reference TRBV5-5 and TRBJ2-7, reads DAGVTQSPTHLIKTRGQQVTLRCSPISGHKSVSWYQQVLGQGPQFIFQYYEKEERGRGNFPDRFSARQFPNYSSELNVNALLLGDSALYLCASSPEGETGDFGPGTRLTVT.

This clonotype has ten or more counts. V usage is TRBV5-1 and J usage is TRBJ1-5; D gene ambiguous. Germline V gene lookup returns CDR1 SGHRS and CDR2 YFSETQ. V lost 0 bases, J lost 1 base, and 8 bases lay in between. The CDR3 spans 15 residues. CDR3 sequence reads: CASSLDGRSNQPQHF. CDR3 coding DNA: TGCGCCAGCAGCTTGGATGGCAGGAGCAATCAGCCCCAGCATTTT.

The chain uses TRBV20-1 and TRBJ1-5; TRBD1 aligns across 9 bases. Germline trimming cut 6 bases from V and 6 bases from J; bases unmatched to any gene: 9. Germline V gene lookup returns CDR1 DFQATT and CDR2 SNEGSKA (reference sequence). CDR3 size: 14 residues. The CDR3 protein is CSALGGQGGQPQHF. CDR3 nucleotide sequence: TGCAGTGCCCTAGGGGGACAGGGAGGTCAGCCCCAGCATTTT.

This clonotype was observed many times. This chain connects TRBV7-9 to TRBJ2-1; D is unresolved. Germline lookup yields CDR1 SEHNR and CDR2 FQNEAQ (reference sequence). This CDR3 is built from 16 residues. Trimming took 0 bases from V and 7 from J, leaving 16 bases between them. Written as DNA, the CDR3 is TGTGCCAGCAGCTTAGCGTTAACATCCTCTACAAATGAGCAGTTCTTC. Amino acid sequence: CASSLALTSSTNEQFF.

There are many counts of this clonotype. V is TRBV20-1 and J is TRBJ2-3, with 7 bases aligning to TRBD2. J lost 2 bases, V lost 5 bases, and 7 bases had no gene match. The V gene's germline CDR1 is DFQATT and CDR2 SNEGSKA (reference sequence). The CDR3 is 14 residues long. The CDR3 DNA follows: TGCAGTGCTGGGTCTAGCGGATTCACAGATACGCAGTATTTT. Protein product: CSAGSSGFTDTQYF.

This clonotype was seen ten or more times. This rearrangement joins TRBV5-1 to TRBJ1-2; no firm D call. V was trimmed by 0 bases and J by 0 bases, leaving 15 bases between them. Germline loops: CDR1 SGHRS, CDR2 YFSETQ. The CDR3 runs to 17 residues. In DNA, the CDR3 is TGCGCCAGCAGCTTGGCCTCTACACCGAGAACTAACTATGGCTACACCTTC. Protein: CASSLASTPRTNYGYTF.

This clonotype was seen many times. The chain employs TRBV12-3 or TRBV12-4 and TRBJ1-1; D call uncertain. This CDR3 is built from 14 residues. V was pared by 7 bases and J by 0 bases, with 12 bases between. In nucleotides, the CDR3 is TGTGCCAGCATCATAGGGTACATGAACACTGAAGCTTTCTTT. Translation gives CASIIGYMNTEAFF.

This clonotype was seen repeatedly, ten times or more. The V and J genes are TRBV20-1 and TRBJ2-5; 12 nucleotides align to TRBD2. Trimming at V came to 5 bases and at J to 5 bases, leaving 12 bases not matched to a gene. The CDR3 contains 16 residues. Germline V lookup: CDR1 DFQATT, CDR2 SNEGSKA (reference sequence). CDR3 DNA sequence: TGCAGTGCTCGCTCAGATCTAGCGGGGGGGTTTGAGACCCAGTACTTC. The encoded protein is CSARSDLAGGFETQYF.

This clonotype turned up a few times. V is TRBV9 and J is TRBJ2-2, with D tentatively TRBD1 or TRBD2 (6 bases each). CDR3 length: 16 residues. Trimming left V 0 bases short and J 4 bases short, with 13 bases between. CDR1 SGDLS and CDR2 YYNGEE come from the germline V gene. This CDR3 is CASSVEGGRGTGELFF. As DNA, the CDR3 is TGTGCCAGCAGCGTAGAGGGGGGCCGGGGCACCGGGGAGCTGTTTTTT.

This clonotype was picked up a small number of times. The V and J genes are TRBV20-1 and TRBJ1-2; tentatively, D is TRBD1 (6 bases). The CDR3 runs to 12 residues. V lost 5 bases and J 4 bases, leaving 11 bases between the germline ends. Looked up from germline, CDR1 is DFQATT and CDR2 is SNEGSKA (reference sequence). The CDR3 loop reads CSAVGGGYGYTF. CDR3 sequence (DNA): TGCAGTGCTGTAGGGGGTGGCTATGGCTACACCTTC.

This clonotype came up many times. The genes are TRBV5-1 and TRBJ2-7; D gene uncertain. The germline gives CDR1 SGHRS, CDR2 YFSETQ. This CDR3 spans 11 amino acids. V was shortened by 4 bases and J by 7 bases, with 9 bases between the two germline ends. The CDR3 DNA reads as TGCGCCAGCAGCCTAAGTGGTGAGCAGTACTTC. This translates into CASSLSGEQYF.

This clonotype was seen at least ten times. This chain connects TRBV20-1 to TRBJ2-5; tentatively, D is TRBD2 (5 bases). V was pared by 4 bases and J by 2 bases, with 17 bases between. CDR1 DFQATT and CDR2 SNEGSKA come from the germline V gene (reference sequence). The CDR3 runs 15 residues. The CDR3 nucleotides are TGCAGTGCTAACCCCTCGGGGAAGAGGCAAGAGACCCAGTACTTC. It codes for CSANPSGKRQETQYF.

This clonotype was recorded many times. V is TRBV12-3 or TRBV12-4 and J is TRBJ2-1, with 7 bases lining up with TRBD2. V dropped 4 bases and J dropped 8; count of bases not matched to a gene: 11. This CDR3 is 15 amino acids long. In nucleotides, the CDR3 is TGTGCCAGCAGTTATGGGCGGGGGACCCCCGATGAGCAGTTCTTC. Its translation: CASSYGRGTPDEQFF.

V is TRBV11-2 and J is TRBJ2-2; the D gene is possibly TRBD2 (6 bases). Germline V gene lookup returns CDR1 SGHAT and CDR2 FQNNGV. The V gene lost 6 bases and the J gene lost 0 bases, with 14 bases spanning the gap. The CDR3 totals 16 residues. The CDR3 loop is CASRRPGLANTGELFF. In DNA, the CDR3 is TGTGCCAGCAGACGGCCGGGACTGGCGAACACCGGGGAGCTGTTTTTT.

This clonotype was seen only a few times. V and J are TRBV7-9 and TRBJ1-5; 8 positions agree with TRBD1. V gave up 6 bases and J gave up 6 bases; unmatched junction bases: 7. Germline V gene lookup returns CDR1 SEHNR and CDR2 FQNEAQ (reference sequence). The CDR3 sequence is 14 residues long. For the CDR3, the DNA is TGTGCCAGCAGTTCGGGACAGGCTGGTCAGCCCCAGCATTTT. Amino acids: CASSSGQAGQPQHF. Together with reference TRBV7-9 and TRBJ1-5, the CDR3 gives the full variable domain: DTGVSQNPRHKITKRGQNVTFRCDPISEHNRLYWYRQTLGQGPEFLTYFQNEAQLEKSRLLSDRFSAERPKGSFSTLEIQRTEQGDSAMYLCASSSGQAGQPQHFGDGTRLSIL.

In this sample, this clonotype turned up a few times. This chain uses TRBV7-2 with TRBJ2-5; D is possibly TRBD2 (7 bases). There are 15 residues in the CDR3. Germline assignment: CDR1 SGHTA and CDR2 FQGNSA. V lost 3 bases and J lost 2, with 13 bases in between. The CDR3 nucleotides are TGTGCCAGCAGCTTTTCCGGGGGGCAACAAGAGACCCAGTACTTC. As protein: CASSFSGGQQETQYF. Variable domain in full (rest from reference TRBV7-2 and TRBJ2-5): GAGVSQSPSNKVTEKGKDVELRCDPISGHTALYWYRQSLGQGLEFLIYFQGNSAPDKSGLPSDRFSAERTGGSVSTLTIQRTQQEDSAVYLCASSFSGGQQETQYFGPGTRLLVL.

This clonotype was observed at least ten times. The rearrangement links TRBV30 to TRBJ1-5, with a possible D match to TRBD1 (5 bases). This CDR3 region has 13 residues. V lost 3 bases and J 8 bases, leaving 14 bases between the germline ends. CDR1 and CDR2 from the germline V gene are GTSNPN and SVGIG (reference sequence). CDR3 bases: TGTGCCTGGAGGAATCAGGGAACGGAGCCCCAGCATTTT. Translating gives CAWRNQGTEPQHF.

This clonotype occurred many times. This chain uses TRBV7-3 with TRBJ2-3; TRBD1 might be the D (5 bases). Germline CDR1 is SGHTA and CDR2 is FQGTGA. This CDR3 is 14 amino acids long. V lost 4 bases and J lost 6, with 14 bases in between. The CDR3 coding sequence is TGTGCCAGCAGCTCTTTCCTATCAGGGGATACGCAGTATTTT. Amino acid sequence: CASSSFLSGDTQYF.

This clonotype was seen many times. CDR3 nucleotides: TGCGCCAGCAGCAAGGAGCCGGGACACCTAACCTACGAGCAGTACTTC. Amino acid sequence: CASSKEPGHLTYEQYF. This chain uses TRBV5-1 with TRBJ2-7; D is possibly TRBD1 (6 bases). Looked up from germline, CDR1 is SGHRS and CDR2 is YFSETQ. V gave up 4 bases and J gave up 2 bases, with 19 bases separating them. The CDR3 runs 16 residues. The full variable domain, its missing parts supplied by reference TRBV5-1 and TRBJ2-7, is KAGVTQTPRYLIKTRGQQVTLSCSPISGHRSVSWYQQTPGQGLQFLFEYFSETQRNKGNFPGRFSGRQFSNSRSEMNVSTLELGDSALYLCASSKEPGHLTYEQYFGPGTRLTVT.

This chain joins TRBV29-1 and TRBJ2-5; 10 bases fit TRBD2. The CDR3 runs to 14 residues. In germline, CDR1 is SQVTM, CDR2 ANQGSEA. The V gene end was trimmed by 3 bases and the J gene end by 5 bases; junction bases not matched to a gene: 6. The chain's CDR3 is CSVDQRGGGETQYF. DNA of the CDR3: TGCAGCGTTGATCAGCGGGGGGGCGGGGAGACCCAGTACTTC.

The table lists this clonotype with many counts. The chain has TRBV7-8 and TRBJ2-1; TRBD2 matches 8 bases. The V and J ends lost 4 bases and 7 bases, in that order; junction bases with no gene match: 9. This CDR3 contains 15 residues. Looked up from germline, CDR1 is SGHVS and CDR2 is FQNEAQ. The CDR3 here is CASSSSGGVPNEQFF. CDR3 nucleotide sequence: TGTGCCAGCAGCTCGAGCGGGGGCGTTCCGAATGAGCAGTTCTTC.

This clonotype was picked up many times. The chain links TRBV12-3 or TRBV12-4 to TRBJ2-1; D possibly uses TRBD1 or TRBD2 (5 bases each). V shed 2 bases and J shed 2 bases, with 7 bases lying between them. The CDR3 has 14 residues. CDR3 coding DNA: TGTGCCAGCAGTTTAACGGGGCCCTACAATGAGCAGTTCTTC. It is translated as CASSLTGPYNEQFF.